The rows below give T cell receptor beta chains drawn from one sample of a study of cytomegalovirus exposure and HLA in healthy donors. The data were produced by immunoSEQ multiplex PCR, yet TCRdb's version contains in-frame clones alone and is incomplete. This table has about 190,000 clones, 80% to 85% appearing once. The material sequenced was PBMCs. Receptor source: a man aged 35 to 55 in good health and CMV-seropositive. CDR3s include the opening cysteine and the closing phenylalanine or tryptophan. A D gene is named only where the DNA matches it firmly. For some rows the clone size is stated as once, few or many, or as a class when expanded; others skip it.

J gene	V gene	clone size	D gene	CDR3 DNA	CDR3 protein
TRBJ2-1	TRBV27	-	TRBD2	TGTGCCAGCAGTTTAAGGGGACTAGCGGGATATTACAATGAGCAGTTCTTC	CASSLRGLAGYYNEQFF
TRBJ1-1	TRBV7-9	-	TRBD1	TGTGCCAGCATCCCAGGGGGCACTGAAGCTTTCTTT	CASIPGGTEAFF
TRBJ1-2	TRBV7-9	-	-	TGTGCCAGCAGCTTATCTCCAGGGTTATACGGCTACACCTTC	CASSLSPGLYGYTF
TRBJ1-1	TRBV27	-	-	TGTGCCAGCAGTTTATGGGGCAGGGGTGGCACTGAAGCTTTCTTT	CASSLWGRGGTEAFF
TRBJ2-5	TRBV5-4	-	-	TGTGCCAGCAGCTTGGTGGGGAGCCAAGAGACCCAGTACTTC	CASSLVGSQETQYF
TRBJ2-7	TRBV7-2	-	TRBD1	TGTGCCAGCAGCTTTCCCGACAGGGGGGTCGACGAGCAGTACTTC	CASSFPDRGVDEQYF
TRBJ2-7	TRBV4-3	once	-	TGCGCCAGCAGCCAAGTCGCGGGGGCGTTGGTCGAGCAGTACTTC	CASSQVAGALVEQYF
TRBJ2-3	TRBV27	-	-	TGTGCCAGCAGCACCGACCCCGTACTACCAGATACGCAGTATTTT	CASSTDPVLPDTQYF
TRBJ1-1	TRBV10-3	-	-	TGTGCCATCAGATTTCAGGGGCAGAACACTGAAGCTTTCTTT	CAIRFQGQNTEAFF
TRBJ2-7	TRBV27	-	TRBD1	TGTGCCAGCAGTGGCCCGGGACAGGTCTCTTACGAGCAGTACTTC	CASSGPGQVSYEQYF
TRBJ2-5	TRBV19	-	TRBD1	TGTGCCAGTAGTATCGGGACAGGGCGAATGGAGACCCAGTACTTC	CASSIGTGRMETQYF
TRBJ2-2	TRBV11-2	once	TRBD1	TGTGCCAGCAGACCTGACAGGGGGATAAACACCGGGGAGCTGTTTTTT	CASRPDRGINTGELFF
TRBJ1-6	TRBV7-3	-	-	TGTGCCAGCAGCGCGACATATAATTCACCCCTCCACTTT	CASSATYNSPLHF
TRBJ2-5	TRBV28	-	-	TGTGCCAGCAGTTTAGAGGCCTCCGAAGAGACCCAGTACTTC	CASSLEASEETQYF
TRBJ2-1	TRBV7-6	-	-	TGTGCCAGCAGCCTACGGGGGAGGTCCTACAATGAGCAGTTCTTC	CASSLRGRSYNEQFF
TRBJ1-3	TRBV4-1	-	-	TGCGCCAGTCTGTCTAGGCGGAACACCATATATTTT	CASLSRRNTIYF
TRBJ2-7	TRBV29-1	-	-	TGCAGCGTTGAAGACAGAAATTCCTCCTACGAGCAGTACTTC	CSVEDRNSSYEQYF
TRBJ2-1	TRBV27	few	TRBD1	TGTGCCAGCAGTCTTGCAGCCGGGACAGGGCCCTACAATGAGCAGTTCTTC	CASSLAAGTGPYNEQFF
TRBJ2-7	TRBV5-1	-	-	TGCGCCAGCAGCTTGGAACAGGGTCCCCACGAGCAGTACTTC	CASSLEQGPHEQYF
TRBJ2-7	TRBV7-6	few	TRBD1	TGTGCCAGCAGCCTTACAGGGGGGTCCTCCTACGAGCAGTACTTC	CASSLTGGSSYEQYF
TRBJ2-2	TRBV18	-	-	TGTGCCAGCTCAGACCGGGGGGCGAGAACCGGGGAGCTGTTTTTT	CASSDRGARTGELFF
TRBJ2-1	TRBV6-5	-	TRBD2	TGTGCCAGCAGTTACTCCGGGACTACTTACAATGAGCAGTTCTTC	CASSYSGTTYNEQFF
TRBJ2-7	TRBV2	-	-	TGTGCCAGCAGTGATCGAGAAAAGCAGTACTTC	CASSDREKQYF
TRBJ2-7	TRBV25-1	-	TRBD1	TGTGCCAGCACCGGGACAGGGGGCCAAGCCGAGCAGTACTTC	CASTGTGGQAEQYF
TRBJ2-1	TRBV15	once	TRBD2	TGTGCCACCAGCAGAGGGGGGGGTCGGAGCGGGGGAAACTACAATGAGCAGTTCTTC	CATSRGGGRSGGNYNEQFF
TRBJ2-6	TRBV27	-	TRBD1	TGTGCCAGCAGTCGACAGGGCTCTGGGGCCAACGTCCTGACTTTC	CASSRQGSGANVLTF
TRBJ1-1	TRBV5-1	-	TRBD1	TGCGCCAGCAGCCGCAAGGGGGCTAGCCTTGAAGCTTTCTTT	CASSRKGASLEAFF
TRBJ2-1	TRBV5-1	-	TRBD1	TGCGCCAGCAGCTCCCTTAGACAGGGAGCCAGCAGGGAGCAGTTCTTC	CASSSLRQGASREQFF
TRBJ2-2	TRBV11-3	-	-	TGTGCCAGCAGCGCCACTAGGGCCGGGGAGCTGTTTTTT	CASSATRAGELFF
TRBJ1-2	TRBV7-2	few	-	TGTGCCAGCAGCTTAGGTGACGCAGGCTATGGCTACACCTTC	CASSLGDAGYGYTF
TRBJ2-7	TRBV28	-	TRBD1	TGTGCCAGCAGACAGACAGGGACGAGGAGTGGCTACGAGCAGTACTTC	CASRQTGTRSGYEQYF
TRBJ2-7	TRBV25-1	-	-	TGTGCCAGCAGTGAATTCCGGGACATCTCCTACGAGCAGTACTTC	CASSEFRDISYEQYF
TRBJ2-5	TRBV9	-	TRBD2	TGTGCCAGCAGCGTAGCCCCGGGGGGGAAAGAGACCCAGTACTTC	CASSVAPGGKETQYF
TRBJ2-7	TRBV6-6	-	TRBD2	TGTGCCAGCAGTTTGGCCAGCGGGGGGGCCGCCGAGCAGTACTTC	CASSLASGGAAEQYF
TRBJ2-7	TRBV28	-	-	TGTGCCAGCAGCCCAACGCGCCGAGGCCCCTACGAGCAGTACTTC	CASSPTRRGPYEQYF
TRBJ2-2	TRBV7-8	-	-	TGTGCCAGCAGCCGGTCGGGCACCGGGGAGCTGTTTTTT	CASSRSGTGELFF
TRBJ2-5	TRBV7-6	-	TRBD2	TGTGCCAGCAGCCTTCGGGGGGTGGAGACCCAGTACTTC	CASSLRGVETQYF
TRBJ2-1	TRBV4-3	-	-	TGCGCCAGCAGCCAAGAAGTGTGGGGGGACAATGAGCAGTTCTTC	CASSQEVWGDNEQFF
TRBJ1-2	TRBV28	once	-	TGTGCCAGCAGGGAAACGGGTGTCTATGGCTACACCTTC	CASRETGVYGYTF
TRBJ2-3	TRBV18	-	-	TGTGCCAGCTCACCATCGCCCCTACTCGCGGCTAACACAGATACGCAGTATTTT	CASSPSPLLAANTDTQYF
TRBJ2-3	TRBV6-1	-	TRBD1	TGTGCCAGCAGTGAAGCAGGGACAGGGGGGGGAGATACGCAGTATTTT	CASSEAGTGGGDTQYF
TRBJ2-1	TRBV6-1	-	-	TGTGCCAGCAGTGAAGCGCGGTATGAGCAGTTCTTC	CASSEARYEQFF
TRBJ2-7	TRBV27	few	-	TGTGCCAGCAGAGACCTCGGGACAAGGATCGACGAGCAGTACTTC	CASRDLGTRIDEQYF
TRBJ2-1	TRBV7-9	few	TRBD1	TGTGCCAGCAGTTCCCCGGGACAGGGCTACAATGAGCAGTTCTTC	CASSSPGQGYNEQFF
TRBJ2-7	TRBV27	-	TRBD1	TGTGCCAGCAGTTTTACGGGACAGGGGCACCCTGGCGAGCAGTACTTC	CASSFTGQGHPGEQYF
TRBJ1-1	TRBV5-1	-	-	TGCGCCAGCAGCGGGGAGCGCATGAACACTGAAGCTTTCTTT	CASSGERMNTEAFF
TRBJ2-5	TRBV6-1	-	-	TGTGCCAGCAGTCTTCAGACTACCCAAGAGACCCAGTACTTC	CASSLQTTQETQYF
TRBJ2-1	TRBV15	-	-	TGTGCCACCAGCAGACCGCAGGGTATCTATGAGCAGTTCTTC	CATSRPQGIYEQFF
TRBJ1-3	TRBV6-5	-	TRBD1	TGTGCCAGCACCGTGACAGGGGGCGAAGGAAACACCATATATTTT	CASTVTGGEGNTIYF
TRBJ2-7	TRBV7-3	-	-	TGTGCCAGCAGCTATACAGGTTTAAGCTCCTACGAGCAGTACTTC	CASSYTGLSSYEQYF
TRBJ2-7	TRBV5-1	-	TRBD1	TGCGCCAGCAGCTTGGTAGGACAGGGGGCCTACGAGCAGTACTTC	CASSLVGQGAYEQYF
TRBJ1-6	TRBV7-9	-	-	TGTGCCAGCAGCTTAGGGCAGGGTCTGTCACCCCTCCACTTT	CASSLGQGLSPLHF